This TCR beta chain was captured in a study of cytomegalovirus exposure and HLA in healthy donors. Study in general: A prior study identified just under 120 million unique TCR beta sequences from about 180 million T cells.

PCR amplification relied on 60 Vbeta primers (plus 13 Jbeta primers). The protocol was immunoSEQ multiplex PCR, while the TCRdb copy is restricted to in-frame clones and leaves out a portion. The sample includes roughly 98,000 clones, more than 55% seen only once; the top ten take approximately 5%. The CDR3 sequence is 13 residues long. V gave up 5 bases and J gave up 0 bases, with 7 bases separating them. Germline CDR1 and CDR2: MNHEY and SVGAGI. Study observations and caveats: A later analysis found that most CMV-associated TCR beta chains appeared HLA-restricted.

With respect to this clone: Its antigen remains unidentified.

What was sequenced was PBMCs. V and J are TRBV6-5 and TRBJ1-1; D remains unclear. The clonotype was recovered from a woman aged 30 to 39 in good health and CMV-seropositive. CDR3 protein: CASSENMNTEAFF. CDR3 nucleotide sequence: TGTGCCAGCAGTGAAAACATGAACACTGAAGCTTTCTTT.